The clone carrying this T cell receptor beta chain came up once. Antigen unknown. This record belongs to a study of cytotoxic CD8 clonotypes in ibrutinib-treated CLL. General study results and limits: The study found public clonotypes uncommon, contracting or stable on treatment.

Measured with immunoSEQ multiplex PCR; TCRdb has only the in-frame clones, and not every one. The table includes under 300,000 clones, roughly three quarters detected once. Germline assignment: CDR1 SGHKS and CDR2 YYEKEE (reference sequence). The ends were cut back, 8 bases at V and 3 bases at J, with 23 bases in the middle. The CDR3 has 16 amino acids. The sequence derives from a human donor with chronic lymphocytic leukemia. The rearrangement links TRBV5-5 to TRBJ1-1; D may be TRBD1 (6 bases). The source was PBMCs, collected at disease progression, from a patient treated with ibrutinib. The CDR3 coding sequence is TGTGCCAGTAACCTAGGACAGTCACGGGTTGACACTGAAGCTTTCTTT. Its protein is CASNLGQSRVDTEAFF.